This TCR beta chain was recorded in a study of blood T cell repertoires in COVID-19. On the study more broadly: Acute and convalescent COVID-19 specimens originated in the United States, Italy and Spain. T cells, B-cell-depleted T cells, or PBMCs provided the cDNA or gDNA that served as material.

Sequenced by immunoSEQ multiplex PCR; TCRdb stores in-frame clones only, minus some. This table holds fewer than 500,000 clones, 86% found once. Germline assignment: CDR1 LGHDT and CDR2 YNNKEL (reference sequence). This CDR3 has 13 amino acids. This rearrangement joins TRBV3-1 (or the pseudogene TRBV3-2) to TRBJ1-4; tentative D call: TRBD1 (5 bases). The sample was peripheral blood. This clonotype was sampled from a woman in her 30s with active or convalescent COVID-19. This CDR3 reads CTMGRCGNEKLFF. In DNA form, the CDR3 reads TGTACTATGGGGCGCTGCGGTAATGAAAAACTGTTTTTT.